This T cell receptor (beta chain) was retrieved from a study of beta chain features in type 1 diabetes. Expressed TCRB transcripts were sequenced because the isolated RNA had all been reverse transcribed beforehand. Generated by immunoSEQ multiplex PCR, the TCRdb table keeps only in-frame clones and is missing some. This sample has roughly 610,000 clones, with 15% to 18% found just once. CD4+ naive, central memory, regulatory and stem cell-like memory cells were sorted via CD45RO/CCR7/CD25/CD127/CD95/CD27. This clone was observed a few times. The germline CDR1 and CDR2 sequences are DFQATT and SNEGSKA (reference sequence). V was clipped by 5 bases and J by 7 bases, with 12 bases between them. The CDR3 runs to 11 residues.

Input material: naive CD4+ T cells from blood. This clonotype was sampled from a man between 18 and 35 years old in good health. This sequence joins TRBV20-1 and TRBJ2-7; the D gene could be TRBD1 or TRBD2 (5 bases each). This CDR3 reads CSARDRTEQYF. DNA for the CDR3: TGCAGTGCTCGGGACCGGACAGAGCAGTACTTC.